The 9 T cell receptor beta chains listed next were all sequenced from one sample in a study of blood T cell repertoires in COVID-19. The table came from immunoSEQ multiplex PCR; TCRdb's copy has only in-frame clones and leaves some out. The data contain about 200,000 clones, around 89% of them singletons. The sequencing input was PBMCs or T cells enriched from blood (not recorded which). Receptor source: a woman in her late teens or twenties who had recovered from COVID-19.

This clone was picked up many times. V is TRBV28 and J is TRBJ1-5, with TRBD1 identical over 8 bases. Losses at the gene ends were 1 base for V and 1 base for J; bases not matched to a gene: 6. CDR3 length: 17 residues. Germline CDR1 MDHEN, CDR2 SYDVKM. The CDR3 loop reads CASSLSRGRMSNQPQHF. The CDR3 bases are TGTGCCAGCAGTTTATCCAGGGGGCGCATGAGCAATCAGCCCCAGCATTTT.

J is TRBJ1-2 and V is TRBV5-4; 11 bases align to TRBD1. The CDR3 covers 15 residues. Germline V CDR1 and CDR2: SGHNT, YYREEE (reference sequence). The V and J ends lost 0 bases and 3 bases, in that order; junction bases with no gene match: 1. The CDR3 is CASSLGGQGDYGYTF. The CDR3 DNA is TGTGCCAGCAGCTTGGGGGGACAGGGGGACTATGGCTACACCTTC. The whole variable domain, remainder taken from reference TRBV5-4 and TRBJ1-2, is ETGVTQSPTHLIKTRGQQVTLRCSSQSGHNTVSWYQQALGQGPQFIFQYYREEENGRGNFPPRFSGLQFPNYSSELNVNALELDDSALYLCASSLGGQGDYGYTFGSGTRLTVV.

The chain recombines TRBV27 with TRBJ1-5; D remains ambiguous. The V end was cut by 3 bases, the J end by 0 bases, with 9 bases between. CDR1 is MNHEY, CDR2 SMNVEV, per germline (reference sequence). The CDR3 has 15 amino acids. DNA for the CDR3: TGTGCCAGCAGTTTGGAAGGGAGTAGCAATCAGCCCCAGCATTTT. Translated: CASSLEGSSNQPQHF.

This clone was seen only once. The V gene is TRBV2, the J gene TRBJ1-1, with 8 positions matching TRBD1. The CDR3 contains 15 residues. V shed 4 bases, J shed 7 bases, and the junction held 11 bases outside the gene matches. Germline V gives CDR1 SNHLY, CDR2 FYNNEI. CDR3 in amino acids: CASSGRSGGANEAFF. In DNA, the CDR3 is TGTGCCAGCAGTGGGCGGTCAGGGGGCGCGAATGAAGCTTTCTTT.

This chain's CDR3 is CASSSRSGGTYNEQFF. The DNA for the CDR3 is TGCGCCAGCAGCTCCCGTAGCGGGGGCACCTACAATGAGCAGTTCTTC. The chain has TRBV5-1 and TRBJ2-1; 9 nucleotides agree with TRBD2. The CDR3 contains 16 residues. Germline loops: CDR1 SGHRS, CDR2 YFSETQ. V shed 3 bases and J 2 bases; nucleotides not matched to a gene: 6.

This clone was seen a single time. This chain uses TRBV2 with TRBJ2-3; D may be TRBD2 (5 bases). The CDR3 contains 15 residues. V was trimmed by 0 bases and J by 2 bases, leaving 9 bases between them. In germline, CDR1 is SNHLY, CDR2 FYNNEI. CDR3: CASSEAEVATDTQYF. CDR3 coding DNA: TGTGCCAGCAGTGAAGCGGAGGTAGCCACAGATACGCAGTATTTT.

V gene TRBV5-4 combines with J gene TRBJ1-2, with a tentative D call TRBD1 (5 bases). The CDR3 runs to 18 residues. V was pared by 6 bases and J by 0 bases, with 24 bases between. Germline V CDR1 and CDR2: SGHNT, YYREEE (reference sequence). DNA of the CDR3: TGTGCCAGCACCAAAGGGCAGGGCACGGTCAAGGCTAACTATGGCTACACCTTC. Residues: CASTKGQGTVKANYGYTF.

The gene calls are TRBV11-2 and TRBJ1-2; possibly TRBD1 for D (5 bases). Between the trimmed V and J ends, which lost 5 bases and 5 bases, there was a span of 21 bases. The CDR3 has 16 residues. CDR1 is SGHAT and CDR2 is FQNNGV in the germline V gene. CDR3 coding DNA: TGTGCCAGCAGCCCTAGGCGGGGACGAACTCTTTATGGCTACACCTTC. Translated, it gives CASSPRRGRTLYGYTF.

The chain is built from TRBV7-2 and TRBJ2-2; no clear D gene. Germline CDR1 is SGHTA and CDR2 is FQGNSA. Trimming left V 2 bases short and J 5 bases short, with 15 bases between. The CDR3 has 16 amino acids. DNA of the CDR3: TGTGCCAGCAGCTTATTGATTCGGAGTGAGACCGGGGAGCTGTTTTTT. Its protein product is CASSLLIRSETGELFF. The variable domain in full, completed from reference TRBV7-2 and TRBJ2-2, reads GAGVSQSPSNKVTEKGKDVELRCDPISGHTALYWYRQSLGQGLEFLIYFQGNSAPDKSGLPSDRFSAERTGGSVSTLTIQRTQQEDSAVYLCASSLLIRSETGELFFGEGSRLTVL.